The clone carrying this T cell receptor (beta chain) has a single count. Its specificity is unknown. The record originates from a study of cytomegalovirus exposure and HLA in healthy donors. Findings and limits, study-wide: The classifier reportedly diagnosed cytomegalovirus status with high sensitivity and specificity. Cytomegalovirus association was listed for 170 or so TCR beta chains.

The donors belonged to the approximately 130-subject validation cohort, separate from the 666-subject first cohort. Libraries were prepared by immunoSEQ multiplex PCR; TCRdb keeps only in-frame clonotypes and omits some of them. The repertoire holds fewer than 200,000 clones, with 85% as singletons. V lost 0 bases and J lost 6; bases outside the gene matches: 23. Germline V gene lookup returns CDR1 KGHSH and CDR2 LQKENI. CDR3 length: 21 amino acids. Sequencing was performed on PBMCs. This clonotype originated in a man younger than 35 in good health and CMV-seropositive. This sequence joins TRBV18 and TRBJ1-1; TRBD1 matches 9 bases. The CDR3 here is CASSPPRRLAVDRGSWAEAFF. The CDR3 DNA sequence: TGTGCCAGCTCACCACCGCGGAGACTTGCCGTAGACAGGGGGAGTTGGGCTGAAGCTTTCTTT.